This is a list of T cell receptor beta chains from one sample in a study of blood T cell repertoires in COVID-19. Produced via immunoSEQ multiplex PCR; TCRdb's table is partial and in-frame only. Of 300,000 to 350,000 clones in the sample, 89% were seen once. Material: PBMCs or T cells enriched from blood (not recorded which). The receptors originated from a woman in her 30s who had recovered from COVID-19. Each CDR3 is given with its conserved first and last residue. The order of the fields is J gene, V gene, D gene, clone size, CDR3 DNA, CDR3 protein. The D gene is left open where the match is weak. The size entry is marked missing in some rows and otherwise reads once, few, many or a size class.

j_call: TRBJ1-1
v_call: TRBV4-2
d_call: .
clone_size: .
cdr3_nt: TGTGCCAGCAGCCAAGATCAGTTCAGGCTGAACACTGAAGCTTTCTTT
cdr3_aa: CASSQDQFRLNTEAFF

j_call: TRBJ1-1
v_call: TRBV4-2
d_call: .
clone_size: .
cdr3_nt: TGTGCCAGCAGCCAAGATCCTCCCAGGAACACTGAAGCTTTCTTT
cdr3_aa: CASSQDPPRNTEAFF

j_call: TRBJ1-1
v_call: TRBV4-3
d_call: .
clone_size: .
cdr3_nt: TGCGCCAGCAGCCAACGACTTGAGGACACTGAAGCTTTCTTT
cdr3_aa: CASSQRLEDTEAFF

j_call: TRBJ2-7
v_call: TRBV4-1
d_call: .
clone_size: .
cdr3_nt: TGCGCCAGCAGCCAAGTCACCGGGAGCTACGAGCAGTACTTC
cdr3_aa: CASSQVTGSYEQYF

j_call: TRBJ1-4
v_call: TRBV5-6
d_call: TRBD1
clone_size: .
cdr3_nt: TGTGCCAGCAGTTTGGACAGGATAGGAGAAAAACTGTTTTTT
cdr3_aa: CASSLDRIGEKLFF

j_call: TRBJ2-7
v_call: TRBV15
d_call: TRBD2
clone_size: once
cdr3_nt: TGTGCCACCAGCAAACGGCTAGCGGCACCCTACGAGCAGTACTTC
cdr3_aa: CATSKRLAAPYEQYF

j_call: TRBJ1-2
v_call: TRBV28
d_call: .
clone_size: .
cdr3_nt: TGTGCCAGCACCCCTACAGTTAACTATGGCTACACCTTC
cdr3_aa: CASTPTVNYGYTF

j_call: TRBJ1-2
v_call: TRBV4-3
d_call: .
clone_size: once
cdr3_nt: TGCGCCAGCAGCCAAGACCCCGGGACTAACTATGGCTACACCTTC
cdr3_aa: CASSQDPGTNYGYTF

j_call: TRBJ1-6
v_call: TRBV12-3/TRBV12-4
d_call: .
clone_size: .
cdr3_nt: TGTGCCAGCAGGCCAACCGAGGCACCCCTCCACTTT
cdr3_aa: CASRPTEAPLHF

j_call: TRBJ2-1
v_call: TRBV27
d_call: TRBD2
clone_size: .
cdr3_nt: TGTGCCAGCAACCTCGGGACTACCCTTTCCTACAATGAGCAGTTCTTC
cdr3_aa: CASNLGTTLSYNEQFF

j_call: TRBJ2-3
v_call: TRBV20-1
d_call: TRBD2
clone_size: .
cdr3_nt: TGCAGTGCTAGTAAGGACACGGGGGGAGTGTTCGGAGATACGCAGTATTTT
cdr3_aa: CSASKDTGGVFGDTQYF

j_call: TRBJ1-1
v_call: TRBV19
d_call: .
clone_size: .
cdr3_nt: TGTGCCAGTAGTATTCGTCAGGGTTCAAATGAAGCTTTCTTT
cdr3_aa: CASSIRQGSNEAFF

j_call: TRBJ2-1
v_call: TRBV5-5
d_call: .
clone_size: once
cdr3_nt: TGTGCCAGCAGCTTGGACGACCTAGAAGTCTTC
cdr3_aa: CASSLDDLEVF

j_call: TRBJ1-2
v_call: TRBV3-1/TRBV3-2
d_call: .
clone_size: .
cdr3_nt: TGTGCCAGCAGCCAACAGGGTTTGTTTGGCTACACCTTC
cdr3_aa: CASSQQGLFGYTF

j_call: TRBJ1-3
v_call: TRBV19
d_call: .
clone_size: .
cdr3_nt: TGTGCCAGTAGTATGGAGGACAGTACTGGAAACACCATATATTTT
cdr3_aa: CASSMEDSTGNTIYF

j_call: TRBJ2-3
v_call: TRBV5-1
d_call: TRBD1
clone_size: .
cdr3_nt: TGCGCCAGCAGCGGCTCAGGGGGCAAGTGGGATACGCAGTATTTT
cdr3_aa: CASSGSGGKWDTQYF

j_call: TRBJ2-1
v_call: TRBV7-9
d_call: .
clone_size: .
cdr3_nt: TGTGCCAGCAGCGAACTTGGTCAGGTTAACAATGAGCAGTTCTTC
cdr3_aa: CASSELGQVNNEQFF